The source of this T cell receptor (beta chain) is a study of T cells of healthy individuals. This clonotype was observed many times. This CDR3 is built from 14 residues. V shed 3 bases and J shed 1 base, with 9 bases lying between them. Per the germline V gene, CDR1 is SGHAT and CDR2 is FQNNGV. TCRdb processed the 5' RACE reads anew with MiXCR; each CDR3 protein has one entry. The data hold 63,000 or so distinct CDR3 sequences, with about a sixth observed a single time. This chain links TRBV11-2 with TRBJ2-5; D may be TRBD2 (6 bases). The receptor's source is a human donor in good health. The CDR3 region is CASSLGLVQETQYF. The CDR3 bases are TGTGCCAGCAGCTTGGGACTTGTCCAAGAGACCCAGTACTTC. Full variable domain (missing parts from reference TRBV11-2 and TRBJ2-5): EAGVAQSPRYKIIEKRQSVAFWCNPISGHATLYWYQQILGQGPKLLIQFQNNGVVDDSQLPKDRFSAERLKGVDSTLKIQPAKLEDSAVYLCASSLGLVQETQYFGPGTRLLVL.